This entry is about one T cell receptor beta chain. The antigen remains undetermined. This record comes from a study of cytomegalovirus exposure and HLA in healthy donors. General study points: Another analysis was done later, and it associated around 17,000 TCR beta sequences with HLA alleles at 0.05 false discovery rate. Association of a missense DCLRE1C variant with TCR beta V- and J-gene trimming was reported in a later analysis.

With 60 Vbeta and 13 Jbeta primers, the PCR was carried out. TCRdb's copy holds only in-frame clones and misses some; the assay was immunoSEQ multiplex PCR. The profile shows around 120,000 clones, 70% to 80% of them singletons. The germline V gene encodes CDR1 SGDLS and CDR2 YYNGEE. The trim removed 6 bases at V and 8 bases at J, leaving 10 bases unmatched. The CDR3 consists of 14 residues. Sequenced input: PBMCs. This chain links TRBV9 with TRBJ2-1, with 8 bases aligning to TRBD2. The clonotype originates from a woman aged 45-65 years in good health and CMV-seronegative. The CDR3 sequence: CASTMGLVSHEQFF. The CDR3 region has the DNA TGTGCCAGCACCATGGGACTAGTGAGCCATGAGCAGTTCTTC.